This TCR beta chain was identified in a study of shared clonotypes between healthy human individuals (dated by TCRdb to about 2020). Turning to the overall study: Three men and a couple of women, aged 18 to 49 years, made up the cohort. For each donor, CD4 naive and CD4 memory were each run on three plates, CD8 naive on two plates, and CD8 memory on one plate. The study deeply sequenced blood TCR repertoires of about 5 healthy adults to estimate repertoire size and the extent of clonotype sharing between individuals. To increase sequencing depth and limit assay-specific biases, TCR repertoire library preparation and sequencing were carried out by different laboratories using diverse techniques. Per donor, leukapheresis produced somewhere between about 0.94 and 9.5 billion PBMCs. The full study reports these points: Around 5% of naive CD4, around 3.5% of naive CD8, approximately 2% of memory CD4, and over 0.35% of memory CD8 clonotypes were shared across four donors. Sampling was restricted to blood, and TCR repertoires in tissues likely differ from the TCR repertoires found in blood. Compared with non-shared clonotypes, clonotypes shared by all four sorted-subset donors had higher generation probabilities. Because the study included a small number of donors, the genetic and exposure-history diversity represented was limited. Even with the large sequencing depth, rarefaction of the sorted-subset datasets indicated that sequencing was incomplete. Naive subsets generally had larger estimated clonotype richness than memory subsets. Based on pairwise subsampling, the degree of clonotype sharing among donors was expected to be affected by sequencing depth.

For this clone: The specificity of this receptor is unknown. One base away there is no much larger clone; base qualities are not given.

CD8 naive samples consisted of CD45RO-negative cells that were positively selected for CCR7, yielding a CD45RA+CCR7+ population without TemRA cells. The donors were healthy, HIV-negative adults with no recently reported acute infections or vaccinations. Every donor was a Caucasian adult residing in Nashville, Tennessee, USA. Blood was obtained by leukapheresis, after which PBMCs were separated by Ficoll-Histopaque density gradient centrifugation and cryopreserved in liquid nitrogen vapor phase. Purity and quantity of every magnetically sorted T cell population were checked by analytical flow cytometry. From each sorted fraction, genomic DNA was isolated and quantified by UV absorbance on a Nanodrop 2000c. Using the deep immunoSEQ assay, multiplex PCR amplified TCR CDR3 regions from genomic DNA. Extracted genomic DNA from each cell subset was distributed evenly across all wells of several immunoSEQ 96-well plates, and each plate was treated as a replicate. Each replicate PCR for sorted subsets received around 200 ng genomic DNA, equal to about 29,000 T cell genomes. The purified libraries were quantified using a Qubit 3.0 fluorometer, sized with a Bioanalyzer 2100, and then quantified again using the KAPA Library Quantification kit. Every immunoSEQ 96-well plate was sequenced on a dedicated single-read 150-cycle Illumina NextSeq 550 flow cell. Turning to the authors' computational methods: Because the immunoSEQ output included only junctional sequences and no quality scores, the filtering could not be the same as the filtering used for full-length reads. To assign V/J genes and CDR3, sequences were annotated using PyIR, a Python wrapper for IgBLAST v1.9, with IMGT germline references. Any read was removed if the V/J assignment was weak (E-value above 1e-6), the CDR3 was missing, or the read contained stop codons, out-of-frame junctions, or ambiguous translated residues. V3J clonotypes were defined as sequences sharing the same inferred V gene, J gene, and CDR3 amino acid sequence. Percentage overlap between repertoires was computed as shared unique clonotypes divided by the size of the smaller repertoire. Three approaches were used to assess repertoire richness: RTK rarefaction, the Chao1 estimator, and Recon v2.1 estimates of unobserved clonotypes. For all TCRbeta clonotypes obtained by the gDNA method from a few donors, generation probabilities were computed with OLGA. The table comes from immuneACCESS by way of TCRdb, which keeps in-frame sequences with V and J called. Part of the clones is missing from these tables; in studies checked, under half for an unresolved V gene and the rest for unknown reasons. That table is the source of V, J and clone size, and D and trimming were worked out from the DNA. The sample data list 2 million to 2.5 million clones, and about 95% of these were observed just once. Of the sample, 1.1% falls within the top ten clones.

The clonotype was recovered from a man aged 18 to 35 in good health. Sequenced: naive CD8+ T cells sorted from blood. The cell subset or site label of this sample denotes: CD45RA+CCR7+.

CDR3 protein: CASQLGDSATQYF. The DNA reads TGTGCCAGTCAGTTGGGGGATTCGGCGACCCAGTACTTC. Recombination connected TRBV28 to TRBJ2-5; the D segment may tentatively be TRBD1 or TRBD2, each giving 5 matched bases. The CDR3 numbers 13 residues from cysteine through phenylalanine. Only the CDR3 part of the read is kept: 39 bases, read in frame from the first base. V is reduced by 9 bases and J by 7 bases, leaving a spacing of 18 bases between them. CDR1 MDHEN and CDR2 SYDVKM are derived from the germline V gene.